This T cell receptor beta chain is drawn from a study of blood T cell repertoires in COVID-19. This CDR3 contains 12 residues. Trimming at V came to 5 bases and at J to 14 bases, leaving 10 bases not matched to a gene. Germline V gene data show CDR1 as SGHRS and CDR2 as YFSETQ. Original data processing: Cell counts per sample came from amplifying reference gene primers. This table comes from immunoSEQ multiplex PCR, and its TCRdb copy is limited to in-frame clones, with some not included. That table is the source of V, J and clone size, and D and trimming were worked out from the DNA. The sample yields approximately 46,000 clones, 82% seen once.

V and J are TRBV5-1 and TRBJ2-5; 9 positions agree with TRBD2. The TCR originated in a woman aged 70-85 years with acute or convalescent COVID-19. The specimen sequenced was peripheral blood. This chain's CDR3 is CASRWGTSPPYF. CDR3 nucleotide sequence: TGCGCCAGCAGGTGGGGGACTAGCCCCCCTTACTTC.